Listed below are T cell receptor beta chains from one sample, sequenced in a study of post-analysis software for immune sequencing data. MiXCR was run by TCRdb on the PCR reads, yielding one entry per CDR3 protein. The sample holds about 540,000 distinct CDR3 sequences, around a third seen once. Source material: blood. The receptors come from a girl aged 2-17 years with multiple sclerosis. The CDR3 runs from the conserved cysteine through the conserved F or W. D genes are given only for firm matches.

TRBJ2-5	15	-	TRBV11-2	CASSRWSPGAETQYF
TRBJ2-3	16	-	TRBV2	CASSQRGFTYTDTQYF
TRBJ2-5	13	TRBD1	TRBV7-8	CASSLRGRGTQYF
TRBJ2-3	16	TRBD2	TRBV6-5	CASSYSPSGVTDTQYF
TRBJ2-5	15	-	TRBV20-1	CSARESEITQETQYF
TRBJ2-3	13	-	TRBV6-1	CASREFIADTQYF
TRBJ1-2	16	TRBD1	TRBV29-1	CSVYGGQGPTYYGYTF
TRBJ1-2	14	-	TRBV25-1	CASSEFEGYYGYTF
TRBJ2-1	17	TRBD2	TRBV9	CASSGDPRGDSYNGQFF
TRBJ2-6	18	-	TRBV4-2	CASSQETSPYSGANVLTF
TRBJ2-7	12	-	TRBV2	CASTASSYEQYF
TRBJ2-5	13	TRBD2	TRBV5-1	CASSLRLAETQYF
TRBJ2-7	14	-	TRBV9	CASSPQGGKYEQYF
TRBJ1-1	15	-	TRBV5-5	CASSLIRQPNTEAFF
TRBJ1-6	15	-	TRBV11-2	CASSFTVSRNSPLHF
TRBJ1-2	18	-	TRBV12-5	CASGLSNRTVLVNYGYTF
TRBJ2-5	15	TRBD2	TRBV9	CASSKGLAGEETQYF
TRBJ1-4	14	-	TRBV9	CASSNTGEYEKLFF
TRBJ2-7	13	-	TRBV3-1	CASSQNLYNEQYF
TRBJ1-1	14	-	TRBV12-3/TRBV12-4	CASSPRPMNTEAFF
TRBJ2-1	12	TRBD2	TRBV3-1	CASSPSGGEQFF
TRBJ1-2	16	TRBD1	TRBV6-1	CASSKGQGSGNYGYTF
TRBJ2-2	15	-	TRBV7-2	CASSQTGLPAGELFF
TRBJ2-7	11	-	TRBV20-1	CSAREGREQYF
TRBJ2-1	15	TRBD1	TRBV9	CASRAPGTEDNEQFF